This TCR beta chain stems from a study of radiotherapy plus CTLA-4 blockade in lung cancer. Study-level points and caveats: Early clone dynamics of blood T cells, plus interferon-beta, reportedly predicted response best. Radiotherapy plus ipilimumab was followed by expansion in blood of tumor-derived TCR clones.

Germline CDR1 PRHDT, CDR2 FYEKMQ (reference sequence). The CDR3 is made up of 15 amino acids. The V and J ends lost 5 bases and 7 bases, in that order; junction bases with no gene match: 13. Chemo-refractory metastatic non-small-cell lung cancer patients received focal radiation with ipilimumab CTLA-4 blockade. Assay used: immunoSEQ multiplex PCR; TCRdb lists only in-frame clones, some missing. The sample contains around 56,000 clones, 70% to 80% of which appear only once. As for this clone: Its antigen is unknown.

This chain joins TRBV13 and TRBJ1-2; 7 nucleotides match TRBD1. The receptor comes from a human donor with non-small cell lung cancer who had a complete response to radiotherapy plus ipilimumab. This material consisted of peripheral blood, taken from a patient treated with radiotherapy plus ipilimumab. CDR3 sequence reads: CASSGINRGVGGYTF. The CDR3 DNA follows: TGTGCCAGCAGCGGCATTAACAGGGGAGTTGGTGGCTACACCTTC.